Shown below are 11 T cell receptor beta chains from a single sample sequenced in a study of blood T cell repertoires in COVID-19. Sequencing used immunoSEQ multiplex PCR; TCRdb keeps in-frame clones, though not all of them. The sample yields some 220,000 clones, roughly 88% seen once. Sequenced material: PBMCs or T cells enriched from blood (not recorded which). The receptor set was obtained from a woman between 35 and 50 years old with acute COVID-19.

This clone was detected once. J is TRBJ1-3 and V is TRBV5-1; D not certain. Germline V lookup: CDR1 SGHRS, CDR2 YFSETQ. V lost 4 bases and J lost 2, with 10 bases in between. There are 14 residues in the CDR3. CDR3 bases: TGCGCCAGCAGCGTCGGGGAAACTGGAAACACCATATATTTT. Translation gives CASSVGETGNTIYF.

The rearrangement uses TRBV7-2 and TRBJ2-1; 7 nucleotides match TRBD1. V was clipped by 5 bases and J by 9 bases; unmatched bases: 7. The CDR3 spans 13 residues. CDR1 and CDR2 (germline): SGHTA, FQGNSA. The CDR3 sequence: CASSRGTVSEQFF. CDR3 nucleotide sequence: TGTGCCAGCAGCCGTGGGACAGTCAGTGAGCAGTTCTTC.

CDR3 DNA sequence: TGTGCCAGCAGGGTTAAACAGGGCCCGACTGAAGCTTTCTTT. This encodes CASRVKQGPTEAFF. V is TRBV6-5 and J is TRBJ1-1, with a tentative D call TRBD1 (6 bases). Germline CDR1 reads MNHEY; CDR2 reads SVGAGI. Trimming removed 6 bases from V and 5 bases from J, with 16 bases in between. The CDR3 extends over 14 amino acids.

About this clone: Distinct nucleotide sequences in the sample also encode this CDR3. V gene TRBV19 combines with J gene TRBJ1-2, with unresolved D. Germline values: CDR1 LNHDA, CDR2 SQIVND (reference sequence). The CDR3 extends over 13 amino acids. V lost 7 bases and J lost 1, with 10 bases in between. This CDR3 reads CASKAGLNYGYTF. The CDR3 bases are TGTGCCAGTAAGGCAGGCCTTAACTATGGCTACACCTTC.

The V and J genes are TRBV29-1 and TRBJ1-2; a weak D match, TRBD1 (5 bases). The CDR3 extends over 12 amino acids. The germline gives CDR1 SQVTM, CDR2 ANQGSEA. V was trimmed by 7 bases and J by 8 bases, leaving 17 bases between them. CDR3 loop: CSAQEGPGGYTF. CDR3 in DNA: TGCAGCGCCCAGGAGGGCCCAGGGGGCTACACCTTC. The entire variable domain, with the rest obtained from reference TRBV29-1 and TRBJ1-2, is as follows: SAVISQKPSRDICQRGTSLTIQCQVDSQVTMMFWYRQQPGQSLTLIATANQGSEATYESGFVIDKFPISRPNLTFSTLTVSNMSPEDSSIYLCSAQEGPGGYTFGSGTRLTVV.

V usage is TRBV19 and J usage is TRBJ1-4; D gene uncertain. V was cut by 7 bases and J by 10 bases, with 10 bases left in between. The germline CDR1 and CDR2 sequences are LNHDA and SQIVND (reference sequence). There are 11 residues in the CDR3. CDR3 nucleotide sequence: TGTGCCAGTATATCCCGGGGAAAACTGTTTTTT. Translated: CASISRGKLFF.

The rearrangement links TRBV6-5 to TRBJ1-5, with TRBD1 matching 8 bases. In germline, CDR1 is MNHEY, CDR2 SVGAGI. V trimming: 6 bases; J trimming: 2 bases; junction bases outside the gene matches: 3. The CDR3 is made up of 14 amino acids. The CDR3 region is CASRSTGGNQPQHF. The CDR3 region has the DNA TGTGCCAGCAGATCGACAGGGGGCAATCAGCCCCAGCATTTT.

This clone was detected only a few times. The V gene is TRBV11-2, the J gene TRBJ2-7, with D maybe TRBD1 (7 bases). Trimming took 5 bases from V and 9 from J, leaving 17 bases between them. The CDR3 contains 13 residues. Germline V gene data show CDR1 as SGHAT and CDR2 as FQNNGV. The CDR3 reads CASSRQGGAGQYV. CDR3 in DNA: TGTGCCAGCAGCCGTCAGGGGGGAGCAGGGCAGTACGTC.

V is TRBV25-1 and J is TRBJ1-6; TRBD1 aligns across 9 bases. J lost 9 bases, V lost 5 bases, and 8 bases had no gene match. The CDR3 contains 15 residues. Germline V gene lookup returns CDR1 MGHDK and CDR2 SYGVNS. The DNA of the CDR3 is TGTGCCAGCAGTCCGCCGGGACAGGGAAGTTCACCCCTCCACTTT. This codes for CASSPPGQGSSPLHF. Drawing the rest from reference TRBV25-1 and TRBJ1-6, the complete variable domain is EADIYQTPRYLVIGTGKKITLECSQTMGHDKMYWYQQDPGMELHLIHYSYGVNSTEKGDLSSESTVSRIRTEHFPLTLESARPSHTSQYLCASSPPGQGSSPLHFGNGTRLTVT.

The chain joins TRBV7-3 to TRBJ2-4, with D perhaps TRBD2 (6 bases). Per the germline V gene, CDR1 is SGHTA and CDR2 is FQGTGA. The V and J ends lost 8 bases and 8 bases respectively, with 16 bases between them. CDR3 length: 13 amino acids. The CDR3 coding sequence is TGTGCCAGCGCGGAGGGGTCGGGGGACATTCAGTACTTC. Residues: CASAEGSGDIQYF. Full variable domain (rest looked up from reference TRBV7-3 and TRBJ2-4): GAGVSQTPSNKVTEKGKYVELRCDPISGHTALYWYRQSLGQGPEFLIYFQGTGAADDSGLPNDRFFAVRPEGSVSTLKIQRTERGDSAVYLCASAEGSGDIQYFGAGTRLSVL.

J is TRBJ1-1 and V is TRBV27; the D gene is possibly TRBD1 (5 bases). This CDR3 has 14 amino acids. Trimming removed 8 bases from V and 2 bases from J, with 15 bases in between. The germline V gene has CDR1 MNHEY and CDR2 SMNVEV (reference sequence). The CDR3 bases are TGTGCCAGCGCAGGGTCGAGGTTCAACACTGAAGCTTTCTTT. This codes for CASAGSRFNTEAFF.